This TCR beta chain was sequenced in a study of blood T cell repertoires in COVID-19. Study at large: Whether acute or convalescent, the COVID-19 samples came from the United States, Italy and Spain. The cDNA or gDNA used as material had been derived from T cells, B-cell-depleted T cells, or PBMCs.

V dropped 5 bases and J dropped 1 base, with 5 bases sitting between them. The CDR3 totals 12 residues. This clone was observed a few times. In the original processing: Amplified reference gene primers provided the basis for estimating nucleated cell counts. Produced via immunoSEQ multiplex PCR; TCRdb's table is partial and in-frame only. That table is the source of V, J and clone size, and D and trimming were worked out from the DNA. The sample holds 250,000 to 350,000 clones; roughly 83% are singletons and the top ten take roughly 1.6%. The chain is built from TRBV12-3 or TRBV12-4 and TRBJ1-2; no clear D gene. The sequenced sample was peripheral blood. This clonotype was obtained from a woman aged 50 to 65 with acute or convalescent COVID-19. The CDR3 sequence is CASSTYNYGYTF. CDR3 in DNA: TGTGCCAGCAGTACATATAACTATGGCTACACCTTC.